A selection of T cell receptor beta chains follows, all from one sample in a study of cytomegalovirus exposure and HLA in healthy donors. Only in-frame clones appear in the TCRdb table, and some are missing; sequencing was by immunoSEQ multiplex PCR. The table shows around 150,000 clones, with roughly nine tenths occurring only once. The material sequenced was PBMCs. These receptors all stem from a young woman in good health and CMV-seronegative. CDR3s include the opening cysteine and the closing phenylalanine or tryptophan. A D gene is named only where the DNA matches it firmly. Clone size is given for some rows only: seen once, a few or many times, or a class if the clone is expanded.

J: TRBJ2-1; V: TRBV7-8; D: .; size: .; CDR3: CASSYDRGLYNEQFF; DNA: TGTGCCAGCAGCTATGACAGGGGACTATACAATGAGCAGTTCTTC
J: TRBJ2-1; V: TRBV7-8; D: TRBD2; size: .; CDR3: CASSLYSASGSTNEQFF; DNA: TGTGCCAGCAGCTTATATTCGGCTAGCGGGAGTACTAATGAGCAGTTCTTC
J: TRBJ2-5; V: TRBV7-2; D: TRBD2; size: .; CDR3: CASSILAGGEETQYF; DNA: TGTGCCAGCAGCATACTAGCGGGGGGCGAGGAGACCCAGTACTTC
J: TRBJ1-5; V: TRBV4-2; D: TRBD1; size: once; CDR3: CASSQVGGGSNQPQHF; DNA: TGTGCCAGCAGCCAAGTGGGAGGGGGCTCTAATCAGCCCCAGCATTTT
J: TRBJ1-6; V: TRBV9; D: .; size: .; CDR3: CASSVGGRMNSPLHF; DNA: TGTGCCAGCAGCGTAGGGGGCAGGATGAATTCACCCCTCCACTTT
J: TRBJ2-5; V: TRBV5-1; D: TRBD1; size: .; CDR3: CASSRGDRGGETQYF; DNA: TGCGCCAGCAGCAGGGGGGACAGGGGCGGCGAGACCCAGTACTTC
J: TRBJ1-5; V: TRBV6-1; D: .; size: few; CDR3: CASSLDQTFQPQHF; DNA: TGTGCCAGCAGCCTCGACCAGACCTTTCAGCCCCAGCATTTT
J: TRBJ1-2; V: TRBV6-5; D: .; size: .; CDR3: CASRDYRDAYGYTF; DNA: TGTGCCAGCAGAGACTACAGGGACGCTTATGGCTACACCTTC
J: TRBJ2-6; V: TRBV19; D: TRBD2; size: .; CDR3: CASSKGGTLRTSGANVLTF; DNA: TGTGCCAGTAGTAAGGGAGGGACGCTCCGGACTTCTGGGGCCAACGTCCTGACTTTC
J: TRBJ2-3; V: TRBV5-6; D: TRBD1; size: .; CDR3: CASTWGTGVLYF; DNA: TGTGCCAGCACCTGGGGTACAGGGGTCTTGTATTTT
J: TRBJ2-1; V: TRBV19; D: TRBD2; size: .; CDR3: CASSIPPGREAVHEQFF; DNA: TGTGCCAGTAGTATCCCCCCCGGGCGGGAGGCGGTCCATGAGCAGTTCTTC
J: TRBJ2-7; V: TRBV6-1; D: TRBD1; size: .; CDR3: CASRGQGRTYEQYF; DNA: TGTGCCAGCAGAGGACAGGGCCGAACCTACGAGCAGTACTTC
J: TRBJ2-7; V: TRBV6-1; D: TRBD1; size: .; CDR3: CASSVAQGVSYEQYF; DNA: TGTGCCAGCAGTGTAGCACAGGGGGTATCCTACGAGCAGTACTTC
J: TRBJ2-7; V: TRBV6-5; D: .; size: .; CDR3: CASSSYWGEQYF; DNA: TGTGCCAGCAGTTCCTACTGGGGGGAGCAGTACTTC
J: TRBJ2-2; V: TRBV27; D: TRBD2; size: .; CDR3: CASNPTGTSRSGGELFF; DNA: TGTGCCAGCAACCCAACCGGGACTAGCCGCTCGGGCGGGGAGCTGTTTTTT
J: TRBJ1-1; V: TRBV7-6; D: .; size: .; CDR3: CASSLSRMNTEAFF; DNA: TGTGCCAGCAGCTTGTCCCGAATGAACACTGAAGCTTTCTTT
J: TRBJ2-7; V: TRBV7-9; D: .; size: once; CDR3: CASSSQGSYEQYF; DNA: TGTGCCAGCAGCTCTCAGGGTTCCTACGAGCAGTACTTC
J: TRBJ2-1; V: TRBV30; D: TRBD2; size: .; CDR3: CACTTGLTGGTRMRSNEQFF; DNA: TGTGCCTGTACAACCGGCTTGACGGGAGGAACCCGAATGAGGAGCAATGAGCAGTTCTTC
J: TRBJ2-2; V: TRBV4-3; D: .; size: once; CDR3: CASSGTGVTGELFF; DNA: TGCGCCAGCAGCGGAACGGGGGTCACCGGGGAGCTGTTTTTT
J: TRBJ2-2; V: TRBV18; D: TRBD1; size: .; CDR3: CASSPRDRNTGELFF; DNA: TGTGCCAGCTCACCAAGGGACAGAAACACCGGGGAGCTGTTTTTT
J: TRBJ2-7; V: TRBV4-3; D: .; size: .; CDR3: CASSQNTGSEQYF; DNA: TGCGCCAGCAGCCAAAATACAGGGTCCGAGCAGTACTTC
J: TRBJ2-1; V: TRBV7-2; D: TRBD2; size: .; CDR3: CASSINARGTSGPLFF; DNA: TGTGCCAGCAGCATAAACGCCCGAGGGACTAGCGGGCCTCTGTTCTTC
J: TRBJ2-6; V: TRBV15; D: .; size: .; CDR3: CATSRGNSGANVLTF; DNA: TGTGCCACCAGCAGAGGGAACTCTGGGGCCAACGTCCTGACTTTC
J: TRBJ2-3; V: TRBV5-1; D: .; size: .; CDR3: CASSLDGGGTQYF; DNA: TGCGCCAGCAGCCTGGACGGGGGCGGTACGCAGTATTTT
J: TRBJ1-5; V: TRBV7-2; D: .; size: .; CDR3: CASSLRVWNGPQHF; DNA: TGTGCCAGCAGCTTAAGGGTCTGGAATGGGCCCCAGCATTTT
J: TRBJ2-3; V: TRBV2; D: TRBD1; size: .; CDR3: CASRARDRPTTDTQYF; DNA: TGTGCCAGCAGGGCCCGGGACAGACCAACGACGGATACGCAGTATTTT
J: TRBJ2-7; V: TRBV6-1; D: .; size: .; CDR3: CASSERRVYEQYF; DNA: TGTGCCAGCAGTGAACGGCGGGTTTACGAGCAGTACTTC
J: TRBJ1-2; V: TRBV7-3; D: .; size: once; CDR3: CASSQDRSYGYTF; DNA: TGTGCCAGCAGCCAAGACAGGTCCTATGGCTACACCTTC